The clone carrying this TCR beta chain was seen only a few times. Its specificity is unknown. Following extraction, RNA underwent reverse transcription to cDNA, which served as the sequencing template. Here immunoSEQ multiplex PCR was the method, and the copy in TCRdb shows in-frame clones only, minus some. Seen here are about 140,000 clones, roughly 80% observed once, and the top ten hold 25%. The record originates from a study of CD8+ T cells in alopecia areata. The length of the CDR3 is 12 residues. Germline V gene sequence: CDR1 SQVTM, CDR2 ANQGSEA. Trimming stripped 7 bases from V and 6 bases from J, with 15 bases between. Treatment here: oral pan-JAK inhibitor, 5-10 mg twice daily. Sampling of alopecia areata patients yielded lesional scalp punch biopsies as well as peripheral blood. It was from PBMCs that CD4+ and CD8+ T cells were sorted. The study's findings and limits: Numerous expanded lesional clones remained in scalp and blood during tofacitinib.

The sequence was collected from a human donor with alopecia areata. The chain has TRBV29-1 and TRBJ1-1; unclear D gene. The sample here was CD8+ T cells sorted from blood, taken at week 4, from a patient treated with tofacitinib. In DNA form, the CDR3 reads TGCAGCGCGGAATTTGAGTCGGCTGAAGCTTTCTTT. Protein: CSAEFESAEAFF.